A single sample is the source of the 8 T cell receptor beta chains below, sequenced in a study of molecular identifiers for immune sequencing clone quantification. Each CDR3 protein gets one entry after TCRdb re-called the PCR reads with MiXCR. Among about 100,000 distinct CDR3 sequences listed, around 33% were seen once. The sequenced material came from naive CD8+ T cells from blood, with Jurkat cell RNA spiked in. Sample subset: FACS-sorted CD8+CD4-CCR7+CD45RA+ naive T cells. Receptor source: a human donor in good health. Some libraries in this study had Jurkat cell RNA spiked in.

The rearrangement uses TRBV19 and TRBJ2-3; possible D gene TRBD2, 6 bases. This CDR3 spans 13 amino acids. Germline assignment: CDR1 LNHDA and CDR2 SQIVND (reference sequence). Trimming took 10 bases from V and 6 from J, leaving 17 bases between them. The CDR3 loop is CATTDGGGDTQYF. The CDR3 nucleotides are TGTGCCACGACGGACGGGGGTGGGGATACGCAGTATTTT.

In this sample, this clonotype turned up a few times. The chain employs TRBV20-1 and TRBJ1-5, with D possibly being TRBD1 (6 bases). The CDR3 contains 14 residues. V was clipped by 0 bases and J by 6 bases, with 12 bases between them. The germline V gene encodes CDR1 DFQATT and CDR2 SNEGSKA (reference sequence). Here the CDR3 reads CSARDLTGTQPQHF. The CDR3 DNA reads as TGCAGTGCTAGAGATCTCACAGGGACTCAGCCCCAGCATTTT.

This clonotype was seen more than once but under ten times. The chain links TRBV27 to TRBJ2-3; TRBD2 aligns across 9 bases. V trimming: 5 bases; J trimming: 0 bases; junction bases outside the gene matches: 3. CDR1 and CDR2 (germline): MNHEY, SMNVEV (reference sequence). The CDR3 loop spans 15 amino acids. CDR3 in amino acids: CASSQREDSTDTQYF. As DNA, the CDR3 is TGTGCCAGCAGTCAGCGGGAGGACAGCACAGATACGCAGTATTTT.

This chain uses TRBV19 with TRBJ1-4; D is unclear. CDR3 length: 15 residues. The V end was cut by 4 bases, the J end by 14 bases, with 23 bases between. Germline CDR1 and CDR2: LNHDA and SQIVND (reference sequence). The CDR3 loop is CASSTNTWANEILFF. Here the CDR3 DNA reads TGTGCCAGTAGTACCAACACCTGGGCTAATGAAATCCTGTTTTTT.

This clonotype appeared a few times. The rearrangement links TRBV5-4 to TRBJ2-7; D possibly corresponds to TRBD2 (5 bases). Trimming removed 4 bases at V and 7 bases at J, with 15 bases between. The CDR3 runs to 13 residues. Germline V lookup: CDR1 SGHNT, CDR2 YYREEE (reference sequence). The DNA for the CDR3 is TGTGCCAGCAGCGACCCGGGGAGTATTGAGCAGTACTTC. Amino acid sequence: CASSDPGSIEQYF.

This clonotype was recorded many times. CDR3 coding DNA: TGCAGCGTTGACGAACGACACACTGAAGCTTTCTTT. Amino acids: CSVDERHTEAFF. V gene TRBV29-1 combines with J gene TRBJ1-1, with D uncertain. V was cut by 3 bases and J by 3 bases, with 8 bases left in between. The CDR3 totals 12 residues. Germline V CDR1 and CDR2: SQVTM, ANQGSEA.

With respect to this clonotype: Since a much larger clone is just one base distant, this may be a read error. V usage is TRBV29-1 and J usage is TRBJ1-1, with D unresolved. The CDR3 runs to 15 residues. Trimming took off 8 bases at V and 2 bases at J, with 21 bases between the two ends. CDR1 and CDR2 from the germline V gene are SQVTM and ANQGSEA. Here the CDR3 DNA reads TGCAGCACCGCACATCCTGGAAGGGCCAACACTGAAGCTTTCTTT. Amino acid sequence: CSTAHPGRANTEAFF.

Comment on this clonotype: This may come from a read error, since a much larger clone is one base off. The chain couples TRBV29-1 to TRBJ2-5, with a tentative D call TRBD1 (6 bases). Germline values: CDR1 SQVTM, CDR2 ANQGSEA. The CDR3 extends over 11 amino acids. Deletions cut 8 bases from V and 7 bases from J, with 14 bases between. CDR3 nucleotide sequence: TGCAGCATATCACAGGGATGGACCCAGTACTTC. This sequence encodes CSISQGWTQYF.